One and the same sample provided the 8 T cell receptor beta chains below, sequenced in a study of shared clonotypes between healthy human individuals. Method: immunoSEQ multiplex PCR; TCRdb's copy keeps in-frame clones and lacks some. The data contain approximately 2,300,000 clones, 85% to 95% of them singletons. The sequenced sample was naive CD4+ T cells from PBMCs. The subset denotes: CD45RA+ positively selected. These receptors originate from a man between 18 and 35 years old in good health. Some clones in this sample may be carry-over from other donors' samples.

V is TRBV30 and J is TRBJ2-5, with D uncertain. The germline V gene encodes CDR1 GTSNPN and CDR2 SVGIG (reference sequence). The CDR3 runs to 15 residues. The V end lost 2 bases, the J end lost 5 bases, and 18 bases lay between the germline ends. CDR3 protein: CAWSRWQGLGETQYF. CDR3 sequence (DNA): TGTGCCTGGAGTAGATGGCAAGGGTTGGGGGAGACCCAGTACTTC.

The chain has TRBV10-2 and TRBJ2-7; 7 bases fit TRBD1. Germline-derived CDR1 and CDR2 are WSHSY and SAAADI. This CDR3 has 13 amino acids. V lost 6 bases, J lost 1 base, and 3 bases stayed unmatched. The CDR3 region is CASRTGNSYEQYF. CDR3 coding DNA: TGCGCCAGCAGGACAGGGAATTCCTACGAGCAGTACTTC.

The rearrangement joins TRBV5-4 to TRBJ1-4; D unclear. V lost 3 bases to trimming and J lost 8 bases, with 11 bases between them. This CDR3 comprises 13 residues. CDR1 SGHNT and CDR2 YYREEE come from the germline V gene (reference sequence). The CDR3 loop reads CASSSLFGEKLFF. CDR3 sequence (DNA): TGTGCCAGCAGCTCCCTTTTTGGGGAAAAACTGTTTTTT.

The chain joins TRBV5-1 to TRBJ2-3; the match to TRBD1 covers 8 bases. CDR3 length equals 15 residues. Germline trimming cut 0 bases from V and 2 bases from J; bases unmatched to any gene: 2. Germline lookup yields CDR1 SGHRS and CDR2 YFSETQ. The CDR3 reads CASSLGTGFTDTQYF. CDR3 coding DNA: TGCGCCAGCAGCTTGGGGACAGGGTTCACAGATACGCAGTATTTT.

The chain couples TRBV6-5 to TRBJ2-2; D gene uncertain. The CDR3 consists of 12 residues. The germline gives CDR1 MNHEY, CDR2 SVGAGI. V lost 2 bases, J lost 6 bases, and 4 bases lay in between. The CDR3 loop is CASSYAAGELFF. Here the CDR3 DNA reads TGTGCCAGCAGTTACGCAGCCGGGGAGCTGTTTTTT.

The chain is built from TRBV7-2 and TRBJ2-2; 7 bases align to TRBD2. Germline V gene data show CDR1 as SGHTA and CDR2 as FQGNSA. Trimming at V came to 2 bases and at J to 6 bases, leaving 3 bases not matched to a gene. CDR3 length: 14 residues. The CDR3 loop reads CASSLPTSAGELFF. The CDR3 nucleotides read TGTGCCAGCAGCTTACCTACTAGCGCCGGGGAGCTGTTTTTT.

The genes are TRBV28 and TRBJ1-1; D is unclear. The V gene lost 2 bases and the J gene lost 5 bases, with 6 bases spanning the gap. There are 12 residues in the CDR3. CDR1 is MDHEN, CDR2 SYDVKM, per germline. The CDR3 DNA reads TGTGCCAGCAGTTTAAGGAGGACTGAAGCTTTCTTT. Amino acid sequence: CASSLRRTEAFF.

The chain links TRBV5-5 to TRBJ2-7; a possible D gene is TRBD2 (6 bases). CDR3 length equals 14 residues. Germline CDR1 SGHKS, CDR2 YYEKEE (reference sequence). V was cut by 1 base and J by 2 bases, with 10 bases left in between. CDR3 DNA sequence: TGTGCCAGCAGCTTGCGTACTAGCACCTACGAGCAGTACTTC. Protein sequence: CASSLRTSTYEQYF.